The next 13 T cell receptor beta chains were all read from a single sample in a study of T-cell memory formation after mild COVID-19 (dated by TCRdb to about 2021). Library preparation employed 5' RACE. Sequencing was performed on an Illumina NovaSeq 6000. TCRdb trimmed public reads at Q25 via fastp, called clones via MiXCR and kept in-frame beta chains. All rows with the same CDR3 protein become a single entry with the most common DNA and genes. Across this sample there are 400,000 to 500,000 distinct CDR3 sequences, with roughly 20% seen only once. About 8.1% of the sample rests with the top ten. The sequencing input was PBMCs or a T cell subset sorted from them (not recorded which). The receptor set was obtained from an adult woman who had mild COVID-19 (a few samples of this study predate the infection). The sample titles of this study are shuffled in the database, so cell type and time point are left out; the donor was told from shared clones.

This clonotype has only a few counts. The chain carries TRBV4-1 and TRBJ2-7; D gene unclear. Deletions cut 1 base from V and 2 bases from J, with 6 bases between. Germline assignment: CDR1 MGHRA and CDR2 YSYEKL. This CDR3 contains 13 residues. The CDR3 DNA is TGCGCCAGCAGCCAAGCCAGCACCTACGAGCAGTACTTC. Its protein product is CASSQASTYEQYF.

The CDR3 here is CASRSGGRQPQHF. CDR3 coding DNA: TGTGCCAGCAGGTCAGGGGGTAGACAGCCCCAGCATTTT. The V call is TRBV12-3 or TRBV12-4, the J call TRBJ1-5, with TRBD1 identical over 7 bases. After removal of 6 bases from V and 7 bases from J, the junction contained 6 bases not matched to a gene. CDR3 size: 13 residues.

This CDR3 reads CASSGPESAQYF. The CDR3 DNA sequence: TGTGCCAGCAGCGGACCTGAATCGGCCCAGTACTTC. The chain links TRBV11-3 to TRBJ2-5, with D uncertain. Germline V gives CDR1 SGHNT, CDR2 YENEEA. The CDR3 contains 12 residues. Between the trimmed V and J ends, which lost 5 bases and 9 bases, there was a span of 13 bases.

CDR3 amino acids: CASRAPGLLAGYTF. CDR3 nucleotide sequence: TGTGCCAGCAGGGCTCCAGGCCTCCTAGCGGGCTACACCTTC. V is TRBV2 and J is TRBJ1-2; D is ambiguous. Germline V lookup: CDR1 SNHLY, CDR2 FYNNEI. This CDR3 region has 14 residues. V lost 6 bases to trimming and J lost 8 bases, with 19 bases between them.

The gene calls are TRBV28 and TRBJ2-3, with 8 bases aligning to TRBD2. Germline CDR1 and CDR2: MDHEN and SYDVKM. The CDR3 length is 17 residues. The junction had 9 bases not matched to a gene; V was cut back by 3 bases and J by 1 base. The CDR3 nucleotides read TGTGCCAGCAGTTTGGCCCTGGGGCGGGAGGGCACAGATACGCAGTATTTT. Translation: CASSLALGREGTDTQYF. The full variable domain, rest sourced from reference TRBV28 and TRBJ2-3, is DVKVTQSSRYLVKRTGEKVFLECVQDMDHENMFWYRQDPGLGLRLIYFSYDVKMKEKGDIPEGYSVSREKKERFSLILESASTNQTSMYLCASSLALGREGTDTQYFGPGTRLTVL.

The J gene is TRBJ2-5, the V gene TRBV28; D is unresolved. V was trimmed by 2 bases and J by 0 bases, leaving 10 bases between them. The CDR3 loop spans 15 amino acids. Germline assignment: CDR1 MDHEN and CDR2 SYDVKM. As DNA, the CDR3 is TGTGCCAGCAGTTTAAGGGCTTGGTACCAAGAGACCCAGTACTTC. Its protein is CASSLRAWYQETQYF.

This clonotype was seen only a few times. This chain uses TRBV6-5 with TRBJ2-7, with 15 bases that match TRBD2. The CDR3 has 15 amino acids. CDR1 and CDR2 from the germline V gene are MNHEY and SVGAGI. After removal of 6 bases from V and 2 bases from J, the junction contained 2 bases not matched to a gene. The DNA of the CDR3 is TGTGCCAGCAGAGGGACTAGCGGGGGGCCCTACGAGCAGTACTTC. Protein: CASRGTSGGPYEQYF.

The rearrangement uses TRBV7-8 and TRBJ2-1; 10 bases fit TRBD2. The CDR3 has 15 residues. V trimming: 6 bases; J trimming: 5 bases; junction bases outside the gene matches: 7. CDR1 SGHVS and CDR2 FQNEAQ come from the germline V gene. CDR3 residues: CASSVSGGWDNEQFF. CDR3 nucleotide sequence: TGTGCCAGCAGTGTTAGCGGGGGGTGGGACAATGAGCAGTTCTTC. The whole variable domain, remainder taken from reference TRBV7-8 and TRBJ2-1, is GAGVSQSPRYKVAKRGQDVALRCDPISGHVSLFWYQQALGQGPEFLTYFQNEAQLDKSGLPSDRFFAERPEGSVSTLKIQRTQQEDSAVYLCASSVSGGWDNEQFFGPGTRLTVL.

The chain joins TRBV11-2 to TRBJ1-4; D possibly corresponds to TRBD1 (5 bases). Germline CDR1 is SGHAT and CDR2 is FQNNGV. The CDR3 covers 13 residues. Trimming left V 7 bases short and J 6 bases short, with 12 bases between. In DNA, the CDR3 is TGTGCCAGCACGTACTCGGGGGATGAAAAACTGTTTTTT. It translates to CASTYSGDEKLFF.

This clonotype was seen only a few times. V gene TRBV6-5 combines with J gene TRBJ1-2; weak D call: TRBD1 (5 bases). The germline V gene has CDR1 MNHEY and CDR2 SVGAGI. The CDR3 contains 14 residues. The V end lost 1 base, the J end lost 6 bases, and 12 bases lay between the germline ends. CDR3 in amino acids: CASSYFAGSDGYTF. CDR3 sequence (DNA): TGTGCCAGCAGTTACTTTGCAGGGTCGGATGGCTACACCTTC.

The V gene is TRBV18, the J gene TRBJ2-1; TRBD2 matches at 9 bases. Germline CDR1 and CDR2: KGHSH and LQKENI. J lost 8 bases, V lost 6 bases, and 8 bases had no gene match. This CDR3 has 14 residues. The CDR3 protein is CASSRYSGSDEQFF. The DNA for the CDR3 is TGTGCCAGCTCCCGATATAGCGGGAGTGATGAGCAGTTCTTC. Complete variable domain (other parts from reference TRBV18 and TRBJ2-1): NAGVMQNPRHLVRRRGQEARLRCSPMKGHSHVYWYRQLPEEGLKFMVYLQKENIIDESGMPKERFSAEFPKEGPSILRIQQVVRGDSAAYFCASSRYSGSDEQFFGPGTRLTVL.

Only a few counts were recorded for this clonotype. This chain uses TRBV12-3 or TRBV12-4 with TRBJ1-1; D possibly corresponds to TRBD1 (6 bases). V was trimmed by 6 bases and J by 0 bases, leaving 14 bases between them. The CDR3 has 15 amino acids. The CDR3 spells CASRDPRGLNTEAFF. In DNA, the CDR3 is TGTGCCAGCAGGGATCCAAGGGGGTTGAACACTGAAGCTTTCTTT.

The genes are TRBV5-1 and TRBJ2-3, with 8 bases aligning to TRBD1. Per germline, CDR1 SGHRS and CDR2 YFSETQ. This CDR3 region has 15 residues. The trim removed 3 bases at V and 3 bases at J, leaving 6 bases unmatched. The CDR3 is CASSSTGGETDTQYF. CDR3 DNA: TGCGCCAGCAGCTCTACAGGGGGAGAAACAGATACGCAGTATTTT.